These 4 T cell receptor beta chains came from one sample sequenced in a study of cytomegalovirus exposure and HLA in healthy donors. Method: immunoSEQ multiplex PCR; TCRdb's copy keeps in-frame clones and lacks some. The sample records some 170,000 clones, roughly 80% being singletons. Sequencing used PBMCs. Receptors originate from a man aged 25-45 years in good health and CMV-seropositive.

The chain links TRBV27 to TRBJ1-2; 9 bases are a match to TRBD1. CDR1 and CDR2 from the germline V gene are MNHEY and SMNVEV (reference sequence). V lost 5 bases to trimming and J lost 6 bases; unmatched junction nucleotides: 10. This CDR3 is 15 amino acids long. CDR3 nucleotide sequence: TGTGCCAGCAGTCCCCGGGACAGGGTTTTGGATGGCTACACCTTC. This codes for CASSPRDRVLDGYTF.

The V gene is TRBV7-9, the J gene TRBJ1-2; D is unclear. The germline gives CDR1 SEHNR, CDR2 FQNEAQ (reference sequence). Trimming removed 6 bases at V and 1 base at J, with 12 bases between. This CDR3 comprises 14 residues. In nucleotides, the CDR3 is TGTGCCAGCAGACCGACCACAGATAACTATGGCTACACCTTC. Its translation is CASRPTTDNYGYTF.

This chain connects TRBV4-3 to TRBJ2-5; 8 bases map to TRBD2. Looked up from germline, CDR1 is LGHNA and CDR2 is YSLEER. The CDR3 is 18 residues long. The ends lost 0 bases at V and 2 bases at J; junction bases unmatched: 11. CDR3 in DNA: TGCGCCAGCAGCCAAGATCGGGGGCTAGCGGGCCTTCAAGAGACCCAGTACTTC. This codes for CASSQDRGLAGLQETQYF.

For the CDR3, the DNA is TGTGCCAGCAGTCCGTACCAGACACCCCCCGGCATTCAGTACTTC. Protein: CASSPYQTPPGIQYF. This chain connects TRBV2 to TRBJ2-4, with D unresolved. The CDR3 sequence is 15 residues long. Germline assignment: CDR1 SNHLY and CDR2 FYNNEI. With 5 bases removed from V and 9 bases from J, the gap between germline ends came to 20 bases.